This note documents a single T cell receptor beta chain sequence. This sample is drawn from a study of blood T cell repertoires in COVID-19. The CDR3 is 17 residues long. The V gene end was trimmed by 1 base and the J gene end by 0 bases; junction bases not matched to a gene: 3. In germline, CDR1 is SGHDT, CDR2 YYEEEE. TCRdb's table, derived via immunoSEQ multiplex PCR, lists solely in-frame clones and lacks some. The data show about 180,000 clones, with 81% seen just once and over 9.5% held by the top ten. The sequence was obtained from a woman of 80 years or more with COVID-19, enrolled during active disease. The specimen sequenced was peripheral blood. The chain uses TRBV5-6 and TRBJ2-6; 8 positions agree with TRBD1. CDR3 nucleotides: TGTGCCAGCAGCTTGTGGACAGGGATCTCTGGGGCCAACGTCCTGACTTTC. It specifies CASSLWTGISGANVLTF. The whole variable domain, filled in from reference TRBV5-6 and TRBJ2-6, reads DAGVTQSPTHLIKTRGQQVTLRCSPKSGHDTVSWYQQALGQGPQFIFQYYEEEERQRGNFPDRFSGHQFPNYSSELNVNALLLGDSALYLCASSLWTGISGANVLTFGAGSRLTVL.